These 30 T cell receptor beta chains share one sample of origin, sequenced in a study of T cell changes during pregnancy in multiple sclerosis. Method: immunoSEQ multiplex PCR; TCRdb's copy keeps in-frame clones and lacks some. The sample lists tens of thousands of clones, around 89% seen once, with 10% to 12% in the top ten. The sample was CD8+ T cells from peripheral blood mononuclear cells, taken in the third trimester of pregnancy. The receptors stem from a female donor with multiple sclerosis, enrolled in a pregnancy study.

The chain is built from TRBV7-9 and TRBJ1-5; D remains ambiguous. Trimming left V 1 base short and J 7 bases short, with 8 bases between. The germline gives CDR1 SEHNR, CDR2 FQNEAQ (reference sequence). The CDR3 has 13 amino acids. Written as DNA, the CDR3 is TGTGCCAGCAGCTTAGTGGAGGAGCAGCCCCAGCATTTT. It translates to CASSLVEEQPQHF.

The genes are TRBV6-4 and TRBJ1-1; no clear D. CDR3 length equals 13 residues. Per germline, CDR1 MRHNA and CDR2 SNTAGT. V lost 6 bases and J 1 base, leaving 9 bases between the germline ends. The CDR3 region is CASSNRQNTEAFF. CDR3 in DNA: TGTGCCAGCAGCAACAGACAGAACACTGAAGCTTTCTTT.

The chain's CDR3 is CASSLSDTQYF. In nucleotides, the CDR3 is TGTGCCAGCAGTTTGTCTGATACGCAGTATTTT. The V and J genes are TRBV28 and TRBJ2-3; D not resolved. The germline gives CDR1 MDHEN, CDR2 SYDVKM. The CDR3 spans 11 residues. V was pared by 3 bases and J by 6 bases, with 4 bases between.

The chain joins TRBV5-4 to TRBJ2-7; 9 bases are a match to TRBD2. The germline gives CDR1 SGHNT, CDR2 YYREEE (reference sequence). The CDR3 consists of 14 residues. Trimming cost V 4 bases and J 5 bases; bases outside gene matches: 7. The CDR3 spells CASSEDLAGDEQYF. The CDR3 coding sequence is TGTGCCAGCAGCGAAGACTTAGCGGGAGACGAGCAGTACTTC.

J is TRBJ2-1 and V is TRBV5-8; a weak D match, TRBD2 (6 bases). Germline CDR1 is SGHTS and CDR2 is YDEGEE. The CDR3 is 15 amino acids. Trimming shortened V by 0 bases and J by 3 bases, and 10 bases separated the two germline ends. The CDR3 DNA sequence: TGTGCCAGCAGCTTGGCGGCGGGGCACTACAATGAGCAGTTCTTC. Translating it yields CASSLAAGHYNEQFF.

The chain joins TRBV4-1 to TRBJ2-7; 9 bases align to TRBD1. The CDR3 extends over 16 amino acids. With 0 bases clipped from V and 1 base from J, the junction kept 4 bases outside the gene matches. Germline lookup yields CDR1 MGHRA and CDR2 YSYEKL. CDR3 region: CASSQDLGTGSYEQYF. CDR3 bases: TGCGCCAGCAGCCAAGATCTAGGGACAGGGTCCTACGAGCAGTACTTC.

The chain combines TRBV5-6 with TRBJ1-2; tentative D call: TRBD1 (6 bases). Germline V gene sequence: CDR1 SGHDT, CDR2 YYEEEE. Trimming shortened V by 7 bases and J by 8 bases, and 15 bases separated the two germline ends. CDR3 length equals 12 residues. This CDR3 reads CASHTGLVGYTF. The DNA of the CDR3 is TGTGCCAGCCACACAGGGCTGGTCGGCTACACCTTC. The whole variable domain, filled in from reference TRBV5-6 and TRBJ1-2, reads DAGVTQSPTHLIKTRGQQVTLRCSPKSGHDTVSWYQQALGQGPQFIFQYYEEEERQRGNFPDRFSGHQFPNYSSELNVNALLLGDSALYLCASHTGLVGYTFGSGTRLTVV.

The V gene is TRBV27, the J gene TRBJ2-1; 7 positions match TRBD1. The V segment lost 7 bases and the J segment 3 bases; nucleotides outside the gene matches: 9. CDR1 MNHEY and CDR2 SMNVEV come from the germline V gene (reference sequence). This CDR3 spans 15 amino acids. The CDR3 sequence: CASNPTGPVYNEQFF. CDR3 nucleotide sequence: TGTGCCAGCAACCCGACAGGGCCCGTCTACAATGAGCAGTTCTTC.

The chain employs TRBV5-1 and TRBJ2-1; 11 nucleotides line up with TRBD2. CDR3 size: 17 residues. The J segment lost 12 bases and the V segment lost 0 bases, leaving 14 bases of the junction unmatched. Germline V gives CDR1 SGHRS, CDR2 YFSETQ. Here the CDR3 reads CASSLADSVAGGLRQFF. Here the CDR3 DNA reads TGCGCCAGCAGCTTGGCCGACTCGGTAGCGGGGGGGCTTCGGCAGTTCTTC.

The rearrangement links TRBV9 to TRBJ1-4, with D tentatively TRBD1 (5 bases). The CDR3 has 14 residues. The V gene's germline CDR1 is SGDLS and CDR2 YYNGEE. V was trimmed by 3 bases and J by 5 bases, leaving 11 bases between them. The CDR3 DNA reads TGTGCCAGCAGCGGTGGGGGGTTAAATGAAAAACTGTTTTTT. It codes for CASSGGGLNEKLFF.

The chain joins TRBV11-2 to TRBJ1-5; the match to TRBD1 covers 10 bases. V lost 4 bases, J lost 6 bases, and 0 bases stayed unmatched. This CDR3 region has 13 residues. CDR1 and CDR2 from the germline V gene are SGHAT and FQNNGV. CDR3 in DNA: TGTGCCAGCAGCTGGGACAGGGGTCAGCCCCAGCATTTT. Encoded protein: CASSWDRGQPQHF.

The V gene is TRBV29-1, the J gene TRBJ1-2; no clear D. There are 10 residues in the CDR3. Germline CDR1 SQVTM, CDR2 ANQGSEA. The V end lost 5 bases, the J end lost 3 bases, and 4 bases lay between the germline ends. The CDR3 sequence: CSVSDYGYTF. The DNA for the CDR3 is TGCAGCGTTTCCGACTATGGCTACACCTTC.

This clone was seen a single time. V and J are TRBV4-3 and TRBJ1-5; 7 bases map to TRBD1. The CDR3 sequence is 15 residues long. CDR1 is LGHNA and CDR2 is YSLEER in the germline V gene. V shed 0 bases and J 5 bases; nucleotides not matched to a gene: 4. The CDR3, as DNA: TGCGCCAGCAGCCAAGATGGGACAGCAGATCAGCCCCAGCATTTT. This encodes CASSQDGTADQPQHF.

This sequence joins TRBV27 and TRBJ2-7; 7 nucleotides agree with TRBD2. The CDR3 extends over 16 amino acids. Germline V gene lookup returns CDR1 MNHEY and CDR2 SMNVEV (reference sequence). Trimming cost V 2 bases and J 1 base; bases outside gene matches: 8. Written as DNA, the CDR3 is TGTGCCAGCAGTTTACTGGCGGGAGTAGGGTCCTACGAGCAGTACTTC. Encoded protein: CASSLLAGVGSYEQYF.

The chain combines TRBV19 with TRBJ1-3, with D perhaps TRBD1 (5 bases). Trimming removed 6 bases at V and 0 bases at J, with 12 bases between. The CDR3 is made up of 15 amino acids. The germline V gene has CDR1 LNHDA and CDR2 SQIVND (reference sequence). CDR3 amino acids: CASSHETVSGNTIYF. The CDR3 DNA is TGTGCCAGTAGCCACGAGACAGTCTCTGGAAACACCATATATTTT.

The chain employs TRBV6-1 and TRBJ2-3; D gene unclear. The CDR3 is 11 amino acids. Looked up from germline, CDR1 is MNHNS and CDR2 is SASEGT. V shed 8 bases and J shed 4 bases, with 7 bases lying between them. The CDR3 bases are TGTGCCAGCCTTGTCTCAGATACGCAGTATTTT. Protein: CASLVSDTQYF.

The rearrangement uses TRBV4-2 and TRBJ2-1; 7 positions agree with TRBD2. Unmatched junction bases numbered 4, after V lost 1 base and J lost 4 bases. Germline V gives CDR1 LGHNA, CDR2 YNFKEQ. The CDR3 runs to 15 residues. The chain's CDR3 is CASSQAAGEYNEQFF. The CDR3 region has the DNA TGTGCCAGCAGCCAAGCTGCGGGAGAGTACAATGAGCAGTTCTTC.

This clone was recorded once. The chain employs TRBV4-3 and TRBJ2-7, with D tentatively TRBD1 (6 bases). The germline gives CDR1 LGHNA, CDR2 YSLEER. CDR3 length: 13 amino acids. Trimming pared 3 bases from V and 5 bases from J, leaving 11 bases between. CDR3 sequence (DNA): TGCGCCAGCAGCCAGTTACAGGGCCACGAGCAGTACTTC. Translating it yields CASSQLQGHEQYF.

This chain uses TRBV7-2 with TRBJ2-7; 9 bases are a match to TRBD1. The V and J ends lost 6 bases and 2 bases, in that order; junction bases with no gene match: 2. CDR1 is SGHTA and CDR2 is FQGNSA in the germline V gene. The CDR3 is made up of 13 amino acids. The chain's CDR3 is CASRGQGTYEQYF. The CDR3 DNA sequence: TGTGCCAGCAGGGGACAGGGAACCTACGAGCAGTACTTC. The entire variable domain, with the rest obtained from reference TRBV7-2 and TRBJ2-7, is as follows: GAGVSQSPSNKVTEKGKDVELRCDPISGHTALYWYRQSLGQGLEFLIYFQGNSAPDKSGLPSDRFSAERTGGSVSTLTIQRTQQEDSAVYLCASRGQGTYEQYFGPGTRLTVT.

V usage is TRBV5-6 and J usage is TRBJ2-7; D gene ambiguous. From germline, CDR1 is SGHDT and CDR2 YYEEEE. Between the trimmed V and J ends, which lost 1 base and 2 bases, there was a span of 10 bases. The CDR3 is 14 residues long. CDR3 nucleotides: TGTGCCAGCAGCTTGTTCAACAGCCCCTACGAGCAGTACTTC. Translated: CASSLFNSPYEQYF. Full variable domain (outside the CDR3, taken from reference TRBV5-6 and TRBJ2-7): DAGVTQSPTHLIKTRGQQVTLRCSPKSGHDTVSWYQQALGQGPQFIFQYYEEEERQRGNFPDRFSGHQFPNYSSELNVNALLLGDSALYLCASSLFNSPYEQYFGPGTRLTVT.

V gene TRBV5-1 combines with J gene TRBJ2-7; 8 bases are shared with TRBD1. Germline V lookup: CDR1 SGHRS, CDR2 YFSETQ. This CDR3 has 14 residues. After removal of 3 bases from V and 1 base from J, the junction contained 3 bases not matched to a gene. CDR3 region: CASSSTGVSYEQYF. The CDR3 DNA reads TGCGCCAGCAGCTCGACAGGGGTATCCTACGAGCAGTACTTC.

The V call is TRBV7-6, the J call TRBJ1-5; D unresolved. Deletions cut 4 bases from V and 3 bases from J, with 7 bases between. From germline, CDR1 is SGHVS and CDR2 FNYEAQ. The CDR3 length is 13 residues. The CDR3 protein is CASSYRLNQPQHF. The CDR3 DNA sequence: TGTGCCAGCAGCTATAGACTCAATCAGCCCCAGCATTTT.

The chain combines TRBV9 with TRBJ1-6; D unclear. The V end was cut by 6 bases, the J end by 0 bases, with 10 bases between. Germline V gene lookup returns CDR1 SGDLS and CDR2 YYNGEE. CDR3 length equals 15 residues. CDR3 in amino acids: CASTQRDSYNSPLHF. The DNA of the CDR3 is TGTGCCAGCACCCAGAGGGACTCCTATAATTCACCCCTCCACTTT.

Concerning this clone itself: The junction departs from germline at one end; a sequencing error may be responsible. This chain connects TRBV27 to TRBJ2-1; weak D call: TRBD1 (6 bases). Looked up from germline, CDR1 is MNHEY and CDR2 is SMNVEV (reference sequence). The length of the CDR3 is 15 residues. CDR3 sequence: CASSPYREQYTEQFF. The CDR3 nucleotides are TGTGCCAGCAGTCCGTACAGGGAGCAGTACACTGAGCAGTTCTTC.

This chain uses TRBV5-6 with TRBJ1-4; no definite D call. Germline-derived CDR1 and CDR2 are SGHDT and YYEEEE. Trimming cost V 1 base and J 8 bases, with 15 bases left between them. The CDR3 spans 15 residues. The CDR3 coding sequence is TGTGCCAGCAGCTTGTGGGCGGGATCGGAGGAAAAACTGTTTTTT. Translating it yields CASSLWAGSEEKLFF.

The gene calls are TRBV27 and TRBJ1-2; 8 bases align to TRBD1. The length of the CDR3 is 15 residues. Germline loops: CDR1 MNHEY, CDR2 SMNVEV (reference sequence). The trim removed 4 bases at V and 8 bases at J, leaving 12 bases unmatched. The CDR3 is CASSSSYGTGSGYTF. In DNA form, the CDR3 reads TGTGCCAGCAGTTCCTCCTACGGGACAGGCTCGGGCTACACCTTC.

J is TRBJ1-2 and V is TRBV11-2; D possibly corresponds to TRBD1 (5 bases). The CDR3 sequence is 11 residues long. Germline V gives CDR1 SGHAT, CDR2 FQNNGV. Trimming cost V 5 bases and J 8 bases, with 9 bases left between them. The CDR3 loop reads CASSPGGGYTF. The CDR3 DNA reads as TGTGCCAGCAGCCCGGGGGGGGGCTACACCTTC.

This clone was seen only once. The rearrangement links TRBV7-8 to TRBJ1-5; D gene uncertain. The CDR3 spans 13 residues. Germline V CDR1 and CDR2: SGHVS, FQNEAQ. The V gene lost 8 bases and the J gene lost 4 bases, with 12 bases spanning the gap. In nucleotides, the CDR3 is TGTGCCAGCGGAATACGGCGGAATCAGCCCCAGCATTTT. Amino acid sequence: CASGIRRNQPQHF.

The chain employs TRBV7-9 and TRBJ1-1, with 7 bases aligning to TRBD1. With 7 bases clipped from V and 4 bases from J, the junction kept 3 bases outside the gene matches. Per the germline V gene, CDR1 is SEHNR and CDR2 is FQNEAQ (reference sequence). The CDR3 is 12 amino acids. CDR3 loop: CASTSGGTEAFF. Here the CDR3 DNA reads TGTGCCAGCACCTCAGGGGGCACTGAAGCTTTCTTT.

The V gene is TRBV4-1, the J gene TRBJ1-1, with TRBD1 matching 8 bases. The length of the CDR3 is 15 residues. V lost 3 bases, J lost 5 bases, and 8 bases stayed unmatched. Germline V gene data show CDR1 as MGHRA and CDR2 as YSYEKL. As DNA, the CDR3 is TGCGCCAGCAGCCATCAGGGGGCAGGGGATACTGAAGCTTTCTTT. Its protein is CASSHQGAGDTEAFF.